Shown below are 21 T cell receptor beta chains from a single sample sequenced in a study of chemoradiotherapy in HPV16-positive cancers. Assay: immunoSEQ multiplex PCR; the TCRdb copy retains only in-frame clones and omits some. The sample has around 900 clones, around nine tenths seen once. Sequenced material: tumor tissue, taken from a patient who underwent chemoradiotherapy. The receptors here all came from a human donor with HPV-associated anogenital cancer.

The chain has TRBV12-5 and TRBJ2-6, with D possibly matching TRBD1 (5 bases). Per germline, CDR1 LGHNT and CDR2 FRNRAP. This CDR3 contains 18 residues. With 5 bases removed from V and 5 bases from J, the gap between germline ends came to 22 bases. In DNA, the CDR3 is TGTGCTAGTGGTGACCTGGGTGCAGGACAAAGTCGGGCCAACGTCCTGACTTTC. Its protein is CASGDLGAGQSRANVLTF.

The rearrangement uses TRBV4-2 and TRBJ1-6, with D possibly matching TRBD1 (6 bases). Germline V lookup: CDR1 LGHNA, CDR2 YNFKEQ. Between the trimmed V and J ends, which lost 2 bases and 7 bases, there was a span of 12 bases. CDR3 length: 15 residues. Here the CDR3 DNA reads TGTGCCAGCAGCCAACCCAGGGGAGTAAATTCACCCCTCCACTTT. Residues: CASSQPRGVNSPLHF.

The chain links TRBV7-2 to TRBJ2-7, with D possibly matching TRBD2 (5 bases). The length of the CDR3 is 16 residues. Per germline, CDR1 SGHTA and CDR2 FQGNSA. Trimming took 2 bases from V and 0 from J, leaving 14 bases between them. Written as DNA, the CDR3 is TGTGCCAGCAGCTTAAAGCGGACGCAGTCCTCCTACGAGCAGTACTTC. Translated: CASSLKRTQSSYEQYF.

This chain connects TRBV4-3 to TRBJ2-5, with a weak D call TRBD2 (6 bases). With 1 base removed from V and 4 bases from J, the gap between germline ends came to 13 bases. CDR1 and CDR2 from the germline V gene are LGHNA and YSLEER. The CDR3 is made up of 15 amino acids. The DNA for the CDR3 is TGCGCCAGCAGCCAAGCGGAGGGTCGGGGAGAGACCCAGTACTTC. This encodes CASSQAEGRGETQYF.

The V and J genes are TRBV5-1 and TRBJ1-4, with 9 bases aligning to TRBD1. The CDR3 contains 16 residues. V shed 4 bases, J shed 5 bases, and the junction held 9 bases outside the gene matches. CDR1 and CDR2 (germline): SGHRS, YFSETQ. The CDR3 reads CASSVGGTGRNEKLFF. As DNA, the CDR3 is TGCGCCAGCAGCGTAGGGGGGACAGGGAGAAATGAAAAACTGTTTTTT.

This clone was detected only a few times. The chain is built from TRBV28 and TRBJ1-5; no definite D call. Germline lookup yields CDR1 MDHEN and CDR2 SYDVKM. V shed 8 bases and J shed 0 bases, with 17 bases lying between them. This CDR3 is built from 16 residues. CDR3 in DNA: TGTGCCAGCGGTCGCGTCTTGGTGAATAGCAATCAGCCCCAGCATTTT. Amino acids: CASGRVLVNSNQPQHF. Filled out from reference TRBV28 and TRBJ1-5, the complete variable domain reads DVKVTQSSRYLVKRTGEKVFLECVQDMDHENMFWYRQDPGLGLRLIYFSYDVKMKEKGDIPEGYSVSREKKERFSLILESASTNQTSMYLCASGRVLVNSNQPQHFGDGTRLSIL.

The chain is built from TRBV5-6 and TRBJ2-6; D remains unclear. V lost 4 bases and J lost 2, with 10 bases in between. The germline V gene encodes CDR1 SGHDT and CDR2 YYEEEE. This CDR3 has 15 residues. The CDR3 is CASSLSPAGANVLTF. The CDR3 region has the DNA TGTGCCAGCAGCCTAAGCCCGGCTGGGGCCAACGTCCTGACTTTC.

This rearrangement joins TRBV11-2 to TRBJ1-1; 8 nucleotides line up with TRBD1. The CDR3 is 15 residues long. Germline V gene sequence: CDR1 SGHAT, CDR2 FQNNGV. V trimming: 1 base; J trimming: 6 bases; junction bases outside the gene matches: 7. DNA for the CDR3: TGTGCCAGCAGCTTAGCAGGGGGCCCGTTCTCTGAAGCTTTCTTT. This codes for CASSLAGGPFSEAFF.

The chain links TRBV7-2 to TRBJ1-3, with D unclear. Germline V gene sequence: CDR1 SGHTA, CDR2 FQGNSA. This CDR3 is built from 14 residues. The germline V and J ends were trimmed by 5 bases and 0 bases, with 8 bases remaining between them. CDR3 bases: TGTGCCAGCAGCCCACAGTACTCTGGAAACACCATATATTTT. This encodes CASSPQYSGNTIYF.

This clone turned up a few times. This rearrangement joins TRBV30 to TRBJ1-1; TRBD1 matches at 8 bases. Trimming took 0 bases from V and 11 from J; bases not matched to a gene: 11. CDR1 and CDR2 (germline): GTSNPN, SVGIG (reference sequence). The CDR3 spans 14 residues. DNA of the CDR3: TGTGCCTGGAGTGTACAATCGCAGGGGGCTCGTGCTTTCTTT. It translates to CAWSVQSQGARAFF.

This chain uses TRBV7-2 with TRBJ1-1, with a weak D call TRBD1 (5 bases). V was pared by 5 bases and J by 1 base, with 14 bases between. This CDR3 is 15 amino acids long. CDR1 and CDR2 (germline): SGHTA, FQGNSA. The CDR3 sequence: CASSPRTYRNTEAFF. Here the CDR3 DNA reads TGTGCCAGCAGCCCTAGGACATACCGGAACACTGAAGCTTTCTTT.

This clone was picked up a small number of times. This rearrangement joins TRBV18 to TRBJ2-2; D uncertain. This CDR3 contains 17 residues. Trimming took off 1 base at V and 2 bases at J, with 14 bases between the two ends. Germline CDR1 is KGHSH and CDR2 is LQKENI. CDR3 protein: CASSPQAGVTNTGELFF. The DNA for the CDR3 is TGTGCCAGCTCACCACAGGCTGGGGTCACTAACACCGGGGAGCTGTTTTTT.

This chain connects TRBV5-1 to TRBJ2-7; D gene unclear. Trimming cost V 1 base and J 4 bases, with 9 bases left between them. The CDR3 runs to 13 residues. Looked up from germline, CDR1 is SGHRS and CDR2 is YFSETQ. The CDR3, as DNA: TGCGCCAGCAGCTTGCCGCCAGATTACGAGCAGTACTTC. It codes for CASSLPPDYEQYF.

V usage is TRBV5-1 and J usage is TRBJ2-5; 10 positions match TRBD2. Germline V gene lookup returns CDR1 SGHRS and CDR2 YFSETQ. The CDR3 sequence is 16 residues long. With 2 bases clipped from V and 2 bases from J, the junction kept 6 bases outside the gene matches. The DNA of the CDR3 is TGCGCCAGCAGCTTCAATAGCGGGGGGAGTCAAGAGACCCAGTACTTC. Amino acids: CASSFNSGGSQETQYF.

The V call is TRBV6-6, the J call TRBJ2-3; D is uncertain. The germline V and J ends were trimmed by 2 bases and 1 base, with 7 bases remaining between them. Germline assignment: CDR1 MNHNY and CDR2 SVGAGI (reference sequence). CDR3 length: 14 amino acids. CDR3 sequence: CASSYIEGTDTQYF. The CDR3 DNA follows: TGTGCCAGCAGTTACATCGAGGGCACAGATACGCAGTATTTT.

J is TRBJ2-1 and V is TRBV29-1; TRBD2 matches at 8 bases. Per the germline V gene, CDR1 is SQVTM and CDR2 is ANQGSEA. CDR3 length equals 15 residues. The junction had 10 bases not matched to a gene; V was cut back by 7 bases and J by 2 bases. The CDR3 DNA reads as TGCAGCGGCTCAGGGGCGGGGGGTCCCTACAATGAGCAGTTCTTC. It specifies CSGSGAGGPYNEQFF.

The V call is TRBV2, the J call TRBJ2-1; 7 nucleotides match TRBD1. The CDR3 has 17 residues. The V gene end was trimmed by 6 bases and the J gene end by 4 bases; junction bases not matched to a gene: 15. CDR1 and CDR2 from the germline V gene are SNHLY and FYNNEI. The CDR3 DNA reads TGTGCCAGCAGCTCCGCGACAGCCAGGGGGTATTACAATGAGCAGTTCTTC. Protein product: CASSSATARGYYNEQFF.

The V and J genes are TRBV2 and TRBJ1-3, with D unresolved. The CDR3 consists of 14 residues. V lost 6 bases and J 0 bases, leaving 9 bases between the germline ends. Germline values: CDR1 SNHLY, CDR2 FYNNEI. CDR3 nucleotides: TGTGCCAGCAGGCCAAGTATCTCTGGAAACACCATATATTTT. Protein: CASRPSISGNTIYF.

The gene calls are TRBV10-1 and TRBJ2-1, with unresolved D. The CDR3 sequence is 10 residues long. The V and J ends lost 9 bases and 5 bases respectively, with 5 bases between them. Germline CDR1 and CDR2: WNHNN and SYGVQD (reference sequence). The CDR3 nucleotides are TGCGCCAGTAGGGACAATGAGCAGTTCTTC. Amino acids: CASRDNEQFF.

The rearrangement links TRBV5-4 to TRBJ1-6; perhaps TRBD1 as D (5 bases). This CDR3 region has 16 residues. V shed 4 bases and J shed 9 bases, with 20 bases lying between them. Germline CDR1 and CDR2: SGHNT and YYREEE (reference sequence). The CDR3 spells CASSPGRSLEGSPLHF. In DNA form, the CDR3 reads TGTGCCAGCAGCCCGGGACGATCTCTCGAGGGTTCACCCCTCCACTTT. The full variable domain, rest sourced from reference TRBV5-4 and TRBJ1-6, is ETGVTQSPTHLIKTRGQQVTLRCSSQSGHNTVSWYQQALGQGPQFIFQYYREEENGRGNFPPRFSGLQFPNYSSELNVNALELDDSALYLCASSPGRSLEGSPLHFGNGTRLTVT.

V gene TRBV27 combines with J gene TRBJ1-2; TRBD1 is a possible D gene (6 bases). This CDR3 contains 14 residues. Germline V gives CDR1 MNHEY, CDR2 SMNVEV (reference sequence). The germline V and J ends were trimmed by 6 bases and 4 bases, with 15 bases remaining between them. The CDR3 DNA follows: TGTGCCAGCAGGAATCGGGGGCGGGGCTATGGCTACACCTTC. Translation: CASRNRGRGYGYTF.